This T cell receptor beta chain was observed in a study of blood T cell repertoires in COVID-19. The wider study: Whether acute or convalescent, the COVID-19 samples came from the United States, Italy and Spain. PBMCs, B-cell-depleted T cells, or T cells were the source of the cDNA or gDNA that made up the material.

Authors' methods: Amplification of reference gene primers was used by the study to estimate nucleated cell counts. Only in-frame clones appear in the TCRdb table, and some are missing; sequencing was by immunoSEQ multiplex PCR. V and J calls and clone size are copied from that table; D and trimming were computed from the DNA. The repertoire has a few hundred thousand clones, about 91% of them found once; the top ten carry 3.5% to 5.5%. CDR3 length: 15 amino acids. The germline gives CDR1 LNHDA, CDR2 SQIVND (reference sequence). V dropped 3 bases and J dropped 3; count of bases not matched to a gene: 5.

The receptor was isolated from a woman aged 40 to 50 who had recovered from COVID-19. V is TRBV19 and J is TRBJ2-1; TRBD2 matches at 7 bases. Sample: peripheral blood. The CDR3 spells CASSIPSGIYNEQFF. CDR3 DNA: TGTGCCAGTAGTATCCCTAGCGGAATCTACAATGAGCAGTTCTTC.